This entry lists 19 T cell receptor beta chains sequenced from one sample in a study of T cells in women clearing cervical HPV infection. Repertoires were generated with immunoSEQ multiplex PCR, while TCRdb's copy carries only in-frame clones and drops some. In all, the sample yields tens of thousands of clones. The material sequenced was blood buffy coat. Receptors were obtained from a woman between 18 and 75 years old with a cervical HPV16 infection that either progressed to CIN3+ or cleared (not recorded which).

For this clone: The read gets to within 3 residues of the CDR3 end, and the germline J gene fills in the rest. The chain employs TRBV30 and TRBJ1-4; D call uncertain. This CDR3 is 14 amino acids long. Per the germline V gene, CDR1 is GTSNPN and CDR2 is SVGIG (reference sequence). Between the trimmed V and J ends, which lost 3 bases and 7 bases, there was a span of 15 bases. Here the CDR3 reads CAWRKSGSGEKLFF. CDR3 bases read: TGTGCCTGGAGAAAGAGTGGATCGGGTGAAAAA.

With respect to this clone: One end of the junction varies from germline; a read error may be responsible. The DNA ends 3 residues before the CDR3 does, and the rest of the CDR3 is filled in from the germline J gene. The rearrangement links TRBV5-6 to TRBJ1-2; the D is unclear. The CDR3 runs 15 residues. Germline values: CDR1 SGHDT, CDR2 YYEEEE. The CDR3 reads CASSRVLSPKYGYTF. The CDR3 bases that were read are TGTGCCAGCAGCCGGGTACTTAGTCCTAAATATGGC. Full variable domain (remainder filled in from reference TRBV5-6 and TRBJ1-2): DAGVTQSPTHLIKTRGQQVTLRCSPKSGHDTVSWYQQALGQGPQFIFQYYEEEERQRGNFPDRFSGHQFPNYSSELNVNALLLGDSALYLCASSRVLSPKYGYTFGSGTRLTVV.

With regard to this clone: The read is 3 residues too short to cover the CDR3 end, so that end is filled in from the germline J gene. This chain joins TRBV5-1 and TRBJ2-7; 15 bases agree with TRBD2. V lost 2 bases to trimming and J lost 2 bases; unmatched junction nucleotides: 2. Germline loops: CDR1 SGHRS, CDR2 YFSETQ. The CDR3 has 16 amino acids. Partial CDR3 DNA: TGCGCCAGCAGCTTTGGGACTAGCGGGGGGCCCTACGAG. As protein: CASSFGTSGGPYE. The whole CDR3 sequence reads CASSFGTSGGPYEQYF.

Remarks on this clone: The read terminates 3 residues ahead of where the CDR3 ends, so the germline J gene completes it. The V call is TRBV29-1, the J call TRBJ2-3; 8 bases line up with TRBD2. The CDR3 spans 14 residues. Germline V lookup: CDR1 SQVTM, CDR2 ANQGSEA. With V trimmed by 3 bases and J by 1 base, 3 bases remained unmatched. The CDR3 sequence is CSVDMRGGTDTQYF. The sequenced part of the CDR3 DNA is TGCAGCGTTGATATGCGGGGGGGCACAGATACG.

On this clone itself: Sequencing ends 3 residues short of the CDR3 end; the germline J gene provides the rest. The gene calls are TRBV20-1 and TRBJ1-4; 10 positions agree with TRBD1. J lost 4 bases, V lost 1 base, and 9 bases had no gene match. CDR3 length equals 17 residues. CDR1 and CDR2 (germline): DFQATT, SNEGSKA (reference sequence). Incomplete CDR3 DNA: TGCAGTGCTAGAGCGACAGGGGGCTTGGGATTTAATGAAAAA. This encodes CSARATGGLGFNEK. The whole CDR3 region reads CSARATGGLGFNEKLFF.

Comment on this clone: The read finishes 3 residues shy of the CDR3 end, and the germline J gene is used to complete it. The chain employs TRBV30 and TRBJ1-5; D is ambiguous. Trimming took 0 bases from V and 0 from J, leaving 9 bases between them. This CDR3 has 15 residues. Germline V gene sequence: CDR1 GTSNPN, CDR2 SVGIG (reference sequence). The CDR3 protein is CAWSVGSFSNQPQHF. Partial CDR3 DNA: TGTGCCTGGAGTGTAGGTTCGTTTAGCAATCAGCCC.

A remark on this clone: The CDR3 extends 3 residues past the end of the read, so its final part is completed from the germline J gene. The chain combines TRBV11-3 with TRBJ2-2, with D maybe TRBD1 (5 bases). From germline, CDR1 is SGHNT and CDR2 YENEEA. The V and J ends lost 1 base and 6 bases respectively, with 12 bases between them. CDR3 length: 15 amino acids. CDR3 DNA (partial): TGTGCCAGCAGCTTAGGGACATACGGCCCCGGGGAG. It encodes CASSLGTYGPGE. The CDR3 in full is CASSLGTYGPGELFF.

The DNA read from the CDR3 is TGTGCCAGCTCGTCAAATCAGGGGGCTTATGAG. Translating gives CASSSNQGAYE. The whole CDR3 sequence reads CASSSNQGAYEQFF. This chain links TRBV18 with TRBJ2-1; the match to TRBD1 covers 8 bases. The read ends 3 residues before the CDR3 terminus; that terminus is restored from the germline J gene. CDR3 length: 14 residues. Trimming at V came to 6 bases and at J to 8 bases, leaving 9 bases not matched to a gene. Germline lookup yields CDR1 KGHSH and CDR2 LQKENI.

Comment on this clone: The read ends 3 residues before the CDR3 terminus; that terminus is restored from the germline J gene. The J gene is TRBJ2-7, the V gene TRBV5-6; 9 nucleotides agree with TRBD1. The CDR3 is 13 amino acids. V shed 4 bases, J shed 3 bases, and the junction held 2 bases outside the gene matches. CDR1 and CDR2 (germline): SGHDT, YYEEEE. The DNA read from the CDR3 is TGTGCCAGCAGCCCGGACAGGGGCTACGAG. This translates into CASSPDRGYE. The CDR3 in full is CASSPDRGYEQYF.

In regard to this clone: The read halts 3 residues ahead of the CDR3 end, with the missing end drawn from the germline J gene. The rearrangement uses TRBV7-3 and TRBJ2-1, with D unresolved. Germline V gene sequence: CDR1 SGHTA, CDR2 FQGTGA. The CDR3 runs to 14 residues. V was cut by 5 bases and J by 8 bases, with 16 bases left in between. Partial CDR3 DNA: TGTGCCAGCAGCCCTGTTGGTAGCAGCGATGAG. It translates to CASSPVGSSDE. The full CDR3 sequence reads CASSPVGSSDEQFF.

Note on this clone: The read finishes 3 residues shy of the CDR3 end, and the germline J gene is used to complete it. The chain employs TRBV7-9 and TRBJ1-2; TRBD1 aligns across 7 bases. CDR3 length equals 14 residues. J gave up 5 bases and V 4 bases, and 7 bases lay outside the gene matches. CDR1 SEHNR and CDR2 FQNEAQ come from the germline V gene (reference sequence). The sequenced part of the CDR3 DNA is TGTGCCAGCAGCTATGGACAGGCCCCGTATGGC. This codes for CASSYGQAPYG. The whole CDR3 sequence reads CASSYGQAPYGYTF.

About this clone itself: The read comes to an end 3 residues before the CDR3 does, leaving the germline J gene to fill in the end. The genes are TRBV5-1 and TRBJ1-4; D gene ambiguous. The V gene's germline CDR1 is SGHRS and CDR2 YFSETQ. Trimming removed 1 base from V and 5 bases from J, with 12 bases in between. This CDR3 comprises 15 residues. The CDR3 DNA, read in part, is TGCGCCAGCAGCTTGTACGCGAGGGCGAATGAAAAA. As protein: CASSLYARANEK. The CDR3 in full is CASSLYARANEKLFF.

As for this clone: The read finishes 3 residues shy of the CDR3 end, and the germline J gene is used to complete it. V usage is TRBV7-9 and J usage is TRBJ2-3; D may be TRBD1 (7 bases). The length of the CDR3 is 15 residues. In germline, CDR1 is SEHNR, CDR2 FQNEAQ (reference sequence). Partial CDR3 DNA: TGTGCCAGCAGCCCCCGACAGGGACTTCTGGAGACG. It specifies CASSPRQGLLET. From start to end, the CDR3 is CASSPRQGLLETQYF.

To note about this clone: The CDR3 end falls 3 residues outside the read, so it is completed with the germline J gene. The chain has TRBV20-1 and TRBJ2-7; D gene uncertain. The V end was cut by 0 bases, the J end by 6 bases, with 6 bases between. CDR1 is DFQATT and CDR2 is SNEGSKA in the germline V gene (reference sequence). There are 11 residues in the CDR3. This CDR3 reads CSAREGPEQYF. CDR3 DNA, as far as it was read: TGCAGTGCTAGAGAAGGTCCCGAG.

As for this clone: The read ends 3 residues before the CDR3 terminus; that terminus is restored from the germline J gene. The rearrangement uses TRBV7-3 and TRBJ2-2, with D possibly TRBD1 on 6 matching bases. The V end lost 4 bases, the J end lost 4 bases, and 13 bases lay between the germline ends. Germline V gives CDR1 SGHTA, CDR2 FQGTGA. This CDR3 region has 15 residues. The CDR3 spells CASSSQGLGTGELFF. The covered CDR3 bases are TGTGCCAGCAGCTCGCAGGGGCTGGGCACCGGGGAG. The variable domain in full, with the rest retrieved from reference TRBV7-3 and TRBJ2-2, is GAGVSQTPSNKVTEKGKYVELRCDPISGHTALYWYRQSLGQGPEFLIYFQGTGAADDSGLPNDRFFAVRPEGSVSTLKIQRTERGDSAVYLCASSSQGLGTGELFFGEGSRLTVL.

Notes on this clone: The CDR3 extends 3 residues past the end of the read, so its final part is completed from the germline J gene. V usage is TRBV6-1 and J usage is TRBJ2-3; 9 bases are a match to TRBD2. V was pared by 3 bases and J by 5 bases, with 3 bases of the junction left unmatched. This CDR3 spans 14 amino acids. Per germline, CDR1 MNHNS and CDR2 SASEGT. This chain's CDR3 is CASSDRLAEDTQYF. The sequenced CDR3 bases are TGTGCCAGCAGTGATCGACTAGCGGAAGATACG.

As regards this clone: The sequenced fragment ends 3 residues before the CDR3 boundary, so the rest is inferred from the germline J gene. The chain has TRBV14 and TRBJ2-1; the D is unclear. Trimming pared 1 base from V and 6 bases from J, leaving 7 bases between. CDR1 and CDR2 from the germline V gene are SGHDN and FVKESK. This CDR3 is 13 amino acids long. CDR3 DNA, as far as it was read: TGTGCCAGCAGCCAAGGCGTCCCCAATGAG. Translation: CASSQGVPNE. The CDR3 reads in full as CASSQGVPNEQFF.

Note on this clone: The junction shows a germline mismatch at one end, possibly a read error. The missing CDR3 end, 3 residues past where the read stops, is filled in from the germline J gene. The chain couples TRBV7-7 to TRBJ2-5, with 9 bases fitting TRBD1. Germline V gives CDR1 SSHAT, CDR2 FNYEAQ (reference sequence). This CDR3 spans 16 amino acids. The CDR3 spells CASSQGTGWAQETQYF. CDR3 DNA (partial): TGTGCTAGCAGCCAGGGGACAGGGTGGGCCCAAGAGACC.

Points on this clone: The read ends 3 residues before the CDR3 terminus; that terminus is restored from the germline J gene. The gene calls are TRBV23-1 and TRBJ2-7; weak D call: TRBD1 (6 bases). TRBV23-1 belongs to the ORF category, with a function that is uncertain. The V and J ends lost 11 bases and 2 bases respectively, with 16 bases between them. CDR3 length: 13 amino acids. The CDR3 loop reads CARPTAGAYEQYF. The CDR3 DNA, read in part, is TGCGCCCGGCCTACGGCAGGGGCCTACGAG.